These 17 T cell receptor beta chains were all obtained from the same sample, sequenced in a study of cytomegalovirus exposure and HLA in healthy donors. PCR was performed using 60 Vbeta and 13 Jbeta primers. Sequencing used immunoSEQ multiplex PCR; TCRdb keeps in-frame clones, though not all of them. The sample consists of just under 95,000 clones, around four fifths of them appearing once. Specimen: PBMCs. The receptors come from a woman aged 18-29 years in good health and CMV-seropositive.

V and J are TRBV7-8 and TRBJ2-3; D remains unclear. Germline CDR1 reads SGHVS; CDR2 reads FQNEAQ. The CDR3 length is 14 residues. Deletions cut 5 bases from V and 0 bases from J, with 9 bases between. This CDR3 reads CASSQLPSTDTQYF. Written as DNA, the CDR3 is TGTGCCAGCAGCCAGTTACCTAGCACAGATACGCAGTATTTT.

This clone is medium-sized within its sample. The CDR3 DNA reads TGTGCCAGCAGTTACTCGTCACAGGACACCTACGAGCAGTACTTC. It translates to CASSYSSQDTYEQYF. This chain links TRBV6-5 with TRBJ2-7; a weak D match, TRBD1 (5 bases). The CDR3 length is 15 residues. Trimming removed 0 bases from V and 2 bases from J, with 11 bases in between. Germline assignment: CDR1 MNHEY and CDR2 SVGAGI.

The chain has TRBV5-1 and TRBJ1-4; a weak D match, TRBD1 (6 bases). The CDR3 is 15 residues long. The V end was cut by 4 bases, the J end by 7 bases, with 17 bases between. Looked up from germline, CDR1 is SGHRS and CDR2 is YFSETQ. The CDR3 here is CASSLNAGGAEKLFF. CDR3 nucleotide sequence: TGCGCCAGCAGCCTTAACGCCGGGGGGGCTGAAAAACTGTTTTTT.

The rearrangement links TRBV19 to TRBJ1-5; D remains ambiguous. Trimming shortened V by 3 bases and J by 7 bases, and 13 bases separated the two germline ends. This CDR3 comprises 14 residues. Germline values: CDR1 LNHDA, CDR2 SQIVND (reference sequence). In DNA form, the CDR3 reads TGTGCCAGTAGTATCTGGGCAGGCCCCCAGCCCCAGCATTTT. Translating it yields CASSIWAGPQPQHF. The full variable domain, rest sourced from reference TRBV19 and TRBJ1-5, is DGGITQSPKYLFRKEGQNVTLSCEQNLNHDAMYWYRQDPGQGLRLIYYSQIVNDFQKGDIAEGYSVSREKKESFPLTVTSAQKNPTAFYLCASSIWAGPQPQHFGDGTRLSIL.

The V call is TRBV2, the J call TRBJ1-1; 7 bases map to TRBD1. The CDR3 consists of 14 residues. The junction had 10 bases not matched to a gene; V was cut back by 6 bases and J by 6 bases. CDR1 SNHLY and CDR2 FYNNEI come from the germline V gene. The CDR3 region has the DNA TGTGCCAGCAGGGAAACAGGGGTTCGGGCTGAAGCTTTCTTT. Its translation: CASRETGVRAEAFF.

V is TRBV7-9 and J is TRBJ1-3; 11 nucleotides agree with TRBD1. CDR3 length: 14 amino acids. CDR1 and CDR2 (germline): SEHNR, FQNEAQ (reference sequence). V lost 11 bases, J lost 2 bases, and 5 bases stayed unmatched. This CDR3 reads CAGVGQGAGNTIYF. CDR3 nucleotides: TGTGCCGGCGTGGGACAGGGGGCTGGAAACACCATATATTTT.

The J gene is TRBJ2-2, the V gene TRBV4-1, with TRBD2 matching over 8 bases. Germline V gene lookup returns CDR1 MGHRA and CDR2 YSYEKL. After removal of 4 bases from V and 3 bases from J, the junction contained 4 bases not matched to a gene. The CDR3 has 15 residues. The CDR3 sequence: CASSRTSRYTGELFF. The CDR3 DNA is TGCGCCAGCAGCCGGACTAGCCGTTACACCGGGGAGCTGTTTTTT.

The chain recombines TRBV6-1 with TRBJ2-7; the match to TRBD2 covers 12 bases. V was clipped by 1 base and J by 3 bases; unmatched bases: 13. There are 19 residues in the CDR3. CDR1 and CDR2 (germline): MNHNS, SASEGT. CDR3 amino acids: CASSEVMGGPLAGGYEQYF. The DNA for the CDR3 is TGTGCCAGCAGTGAAGTAATGGGGGGCCCACTAGCGGGAGGCTACGAGCAGTACTTC.

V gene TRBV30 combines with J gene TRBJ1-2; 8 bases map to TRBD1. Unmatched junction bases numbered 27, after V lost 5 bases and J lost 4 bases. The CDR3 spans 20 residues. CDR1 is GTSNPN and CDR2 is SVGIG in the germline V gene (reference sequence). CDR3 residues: CAWPTGAESSPGWGVYGYTF. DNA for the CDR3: TGTGCCTGGCCGACAGGGGCTGAGAGTTCCCCGGGCTGGGGGGTCTATGGCTACACCTTC.

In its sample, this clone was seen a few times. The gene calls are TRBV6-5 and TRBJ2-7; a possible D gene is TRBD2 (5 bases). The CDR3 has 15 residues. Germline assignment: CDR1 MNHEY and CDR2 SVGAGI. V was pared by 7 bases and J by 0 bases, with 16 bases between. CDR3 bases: TGTGCCAGCACCCCTCGCGGGCTCTTCTCCTACGAGCAGTACTTC. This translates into CASTPRGLFSYEQYF.

CDR3 DNA sequence: TGTGCCAGCAGCCTATCGGGACTAGCGAACACCGGGGAGCTGTTTTTT. It yields the protein CASSLSGLANTGELFF. The chain couples TRBV9 to TRBJ2-2, with 8 positions matching TRBD2. The CDR3 length is 16 residues. Trimming took 4 bases from V and 0 from J; bases not matched to a gene: 5. Germline assignment: CDR1 SGDLS and CDR2 YYNGEE.

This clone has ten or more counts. CDR3 sequence: CASSSTGQHSYEQYF. The CDR3 DNA sequence: TGCGCCAGCAGCTCCACGGGACAGCATTCCTACGAGCAGTACTTC. The chain couples TRBV5-1 to TRBJ2-7, with 7 bases identical to TRBD1. V trimming: 3 bases; J trimming: 1 base; junction bases outside the gene matches: 7. The CDR3 is 15 residues long. The germline V gene has CDR1 SGHRS and CDR2 YFSETQ.

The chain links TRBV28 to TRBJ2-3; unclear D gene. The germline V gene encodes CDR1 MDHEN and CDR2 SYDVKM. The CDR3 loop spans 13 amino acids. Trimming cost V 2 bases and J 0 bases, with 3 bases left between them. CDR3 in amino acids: CASSLTSTDTQYF. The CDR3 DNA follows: TGTGCCAGCAGTTTAACTAGCACAGATACGCAGTATTTT.

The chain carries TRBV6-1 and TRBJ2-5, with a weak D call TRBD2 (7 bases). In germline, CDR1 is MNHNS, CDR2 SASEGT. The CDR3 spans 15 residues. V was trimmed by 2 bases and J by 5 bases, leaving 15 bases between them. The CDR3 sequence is CASSETSGGSETQYF. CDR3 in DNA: TGTGCCAGCAGTGAAACGTCGGGGGGCTCGGAGACCCAGTACTTC.

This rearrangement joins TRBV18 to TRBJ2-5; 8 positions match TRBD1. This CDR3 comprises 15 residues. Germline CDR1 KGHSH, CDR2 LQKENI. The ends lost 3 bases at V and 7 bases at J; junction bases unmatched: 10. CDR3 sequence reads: CASSPDGQGGATQYF. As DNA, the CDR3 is TGTGCCAGCTCACCTGACGGACAGGGCGGTGCGACCCAGTACTTC.

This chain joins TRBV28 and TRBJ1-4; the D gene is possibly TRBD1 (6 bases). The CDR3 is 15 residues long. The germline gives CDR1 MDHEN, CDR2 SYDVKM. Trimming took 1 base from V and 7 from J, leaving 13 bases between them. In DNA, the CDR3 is TGTGCCAGCAGTTTATACACAGGGCGCGGTGAAAAACTGTTTTTT. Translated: CASSLYTGRGEKLFF.

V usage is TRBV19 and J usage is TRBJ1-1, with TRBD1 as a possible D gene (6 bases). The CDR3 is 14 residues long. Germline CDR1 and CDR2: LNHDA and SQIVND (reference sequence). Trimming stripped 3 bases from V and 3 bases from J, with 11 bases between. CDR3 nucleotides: TGTGCCAGTAGTATGTTCGGGGGGCACACTGAAGCTTTCTTT. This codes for CASSMFGGHTEAFF.